These 32 T cell receptor beta chains came from one sample sequenced in a study of CD8+ T cells in alopecia areata. cDNA prepared by RNA extraction and subsequent reverse transcription served as the template for sequencing. Clones were sequenced by immunoSEQ multiplex PCR, and TCRdb holds only the in-frame ones, with some missing. The profile covers more than 200,000 clones, with roughly 69% appearing a single time and more than 0.95% taken by the ten largest. Material: CD4+ T cells sorted from blood, obtained at week 0. The receptor set was obtained from a human donor with alopecia areata.

The chain carries TRBV6-5 and TRBJ2-5, with D tentatively TRBD1 (5 bases). Trimming removed 7 bases from V and 7 bases from J, with 10 bases in between. The CDR3 sequence is 11 residues long. Germline CDR1 MNHEY, CDR2 SVGAGI. DNA for the CDR3: TGTGCCAGCACCCAGGGCGTGACCCAGTACTTC. This encodes CASTQGVTQYF.

The chain is built from TRBV7-6 and TRBJ2-1; no reliable D call. Trimming took off 5 bases at V and 6 bases at J, with 11 bases between the two ends. The germline CDR1 and CDR2 sequences are SGHVS and FNYEAQ. This CDR3 is built from 13 residues. The CDR3 nucleotides are TGTGCCAGCAGCCCCCTCACCGCCAATGAGCAGTTCTTC. Its translation is CASSPLTANEQFF.

The rearrangement links TRBV7-8 to TRBJ1-2; D perhaps matches TRBD1 (6 bases). The CDR3 covers 15 residues. CDR1 and CDR2 from the germline V gene are SGHVS and FQNEAQ. The ends were cut back, 3 bases at V and 4 bases at J, with 15 bases in the middle. CDR3 protein: CASSLSGAGLYGYTF. Here the CDR3 DNA reads TGTGCCAGCAGCTTGTCAGGGGCTGGCCTCTATGGCTACACCTTC.

V is TRBV29-1 and J is TRBJ1-2; a weak D match, TRBD1 (5 bases). V lost 0 bases and J lost 7, with 18 bases in between. This CDR3 has 15 residues. Germline-derived CDR1 and CDR2 are SQVTM and ANQGSEA. The DNA of the CDR3 is TGCAGCGTTGAAGAACTATCGACAGCGGGTAGTGGCTACACCTTC. Translated, it gives CSVEELSTAGSGYTF.

This chain uses TRBV11-2 with TRBJ2-4; D is unresolved. The CDR3 contains 11 residues. Germline V gene lookup returns CDR1 SGHAT and CDR2 FQNNGV. Trimming took off 0 bases at V and 11 bases at J, with 5 bases between the two ends. The CDR3 sequence is CASSLETVQYF. The DNA for the CDR3 is TGTGCCAGCAGCTTAGAGACCGTTCAGTACTTC.

This chain uses TRBV6-5 with TRBJ1-1, with D possibly TRBD1 on 5 matching bases. Trimming stripped 7 bases from V and 11 bases from J, with 20 bases between. CDR1 is MNHEY and CDR2 is SVGAGI in the germline V gene. The CDR3 length is 13 residues. CDR3 amino acids: CASTGAAREEAFF. CDR3 nucleotide sequence: TGTGCCAGCACCGGGGCCGCCAGAGAAGAGGCTTTCTTT.

This clone is a singleton in its sample. The chain uses TRBV30 and TRBJ2-5; D call uncertain. Trimming removed 8 bases at V and 5 bases at J, with 15 bases between. Germline CDR1 reads GTSNPN; CDR2 reads SVGIG (reference sequence). The CDR3 covers 12 residues. Written as DNA, the CDR3 is TGTGCCATCCAGCTCCCGCAGGAGACCCAGTACTTC. Amino acids: CAIQLPQETQYF.

The chain recombines TRBV5-1 with TRBJ1-2; TRBD1 matches 8 bases. J was trimmed by 2 bases and V by 1 base; bases with no gene match: 7. The CDR3 runs to 16 residues. Germline CDR1 and CDR2: SGHRS and YFSETQ. CDR3 nucleotide sequence: TGCGCCAGCAGCTTGCAGACAGGGGCCGCGAACTATGGCTACACCTTC. It translates to CASSLQTGAANYGYTF. The full variable domain, with the rest looked up from reference TRBV5-1 and TRBJ1-2, is KAGVTQTPRYLIKTRGQQVTLSCSPISGHRSVSWYQQTPGQGLQFLFEYFSETQRNKGNFPGRFSGRQFSNSRSEMNVSTLELGDSALYLCASSLQTGAANYGYTFGSGTRLTVV.

The chain recombines TRBV5-4 with TRBJ1-2; 9 bases agree with TRBD1. This CDR3 has 13 amino acids. V was pared by 3 bases and J by 4 bases, with 1 base of the junction left unmatched. CDR1 is SGHNT and CDR2 is YYREEE in the germline V gene (reference sequence). Here the CDR3 reads CASSSDRGYGYTF. CDR3 DNA: TGTGCCAGCAGCTCGGACAGGGGCTATGGCTACACCTTC.

V and J are TRBV2 and TRBJ2-1; possible D gene TRBD1, 6 bases. The CDR3 is 14 residues long. Trimming stripped 4 bases from V and 6 bases from J, with 13 bases between. Germline V CDR1 and CDR2: SNHLY, FYNNEI. CDR3 protein: CASSALAGANEQFF. DNA for the CDR3: TGTGCCAGCAGTGCCCTGGCAGGGGCCAATGAGCAGTTCTTC. Based on the CDR3 plus reference TRBV2 and TRBJ2-1, the full variable domain is EPEVTQTPSHQVTQMGQEVILRCVPISNHLYFYWYRQILGQKVEFLVSFYNNEISEKSEIFDDQFSVERPDGSNFTLKIRSTKLEDSAMYFCASSALAGANEQFFGPGTRLTVL.

V gene TRBV5-1 combines with J gene TRBJ1-2; tentative D call: TRBD1 (6 bases). Germline CDR1 and CDR2: SGHRS and YFSETQ. The V gene lost 0 bases and the J gene lost 4 bases, with 7 bases spanning the gap. This CDR3 spans 13 amino acids. The CDR3 nucleotides read TGCGCCAGCAGCTTGGAACAGGGCTATGGCTACACCTTC. Encoded protein: CASSLEQGYGYTF.

This clone has a single count. The V call is TRBV30, the J call TRBJ2-3, with D possibly TRBD1 on 6 matching bases. Per germline, CDR1 GTSNPN and CDR2 SVGIG (reference sequence). V was trimmed by 2 bases and J by 2 bases, leaving 14 bases between them. This CDR3 region has 15 residues. CDR3 DNA sequence: TGTGCCTGGAGTCCTATAGGACAGTTCACAGATACGCAGTATTTT. Its protein is CAWSPIGQFTDTQYF.

The V call is TRBV29-1, the J call TRBJ2-1, with 12 bases that match TRBD2. Germline CDR1 SQVTM, CDR2 ANQGSEA. J was trimmed by 9 bases and V by 2 bases; bases with no gene match: 11. The CDR3 length is 16 residues. CDR3 in DNA: TGCAGCGTTGAACGCGTTGCTAGCGGGGGGGCTGGTGAGCAGTTCTTC. It specifies CSVERVASGGAGEQFF.

This clone was detected only a few times. This chain uses TRBV29-1 with TRBJ2-5; the D gene could be TRBD1 or TRBD2 (5 bases each). In germline, CDR1 is SQVTM, CDR2 ANQGSEA. The CDR3 extends over 12 amino acids. The V and J ends lost 6 bases and 1 base respectively, with 9 bases between them. CDR3 bases: TGCAGCGTACGGGACGTCCAAGAGACCCAGTACTTC. It yields the protein CSVRDVQETQYF.

The chain uses TRBV11-2 and TRBJ2-1; a possible D gene is TRBD2 (6 bases). Trimming pared 3 bases from V and 8 bases from J, leaving 17 bases between. CDR1 is SGHAT and CDR2 is FQNNGV in the germline V gene. This CDR3 has 15 amino acids. The CDR3 reads CASSLDGAASDEQFF. The CDR3 coding sequence is TGTGCCAGCAGCTTGGATGGAGCGGCTAGCGATGAGCAGTTCTTC.

This clone was seen only a few times. The sample carries other DNA sequences with the same CDR3. The rearrangement joins TRBV5-1 to TRBJ2-5; D is unclear. This CDR3 is 13 amino acids long. V lost 0 bases and J lost 1, with 4 bases in between. CDR1 and CDR2 (germline): SGHRS, YFSETQ. This CDR3 is CASSLGAQETQYF. The CDR3 bases are TGCGCCAGCAGCTTGGGTGCCCAAGAGACCCAGTACTTC.

The chain joins TRBV29-1 to TRBJ2-7; D may be TRBD1 or TRBD2 (5 bases each). This CDR3 contains 12 residues. Germline V CDR1 and CDR2: SQVTM, ANQGSEA. Trimming took off 7 bases at V and 2 bases at J, with 12 bases between the two ends. DNA of the CDR3: TGCAGCGCCGGGACGGCTACCTACGAGCAGTACTTC. Protein sequence: CSAGTATYEQYF.

The chain is built from TRBV7-6 and TRBJ2-3, with no clear D. V lost 8 bases and J lost 2, with 14 bases in between. Germline V lookup: CDR1 SGHVS, CDR2 FNYEAQ. This CDR3 has 14 residues. CDR3 nucleotides: TGTGCCAGCTCAACTCGGGCCTACACAGATACGCAGTATTTT. Translation: CASSTRAYTDTQYF.

The V gene is TRBV25-1, the J gene TRBJ1-6; D possibly corresponds to TRBD1 (5 bases). The germline CDR1 and CDR2 sequences are MGHDK and SYGVNS. There are 14 residues in the CDR3. Trimming took 5 bases from V and 10 from J, leaving 15 bases between them. CDR3: CASSPQGGESPLHF. The CDR3 coding sequence is TGTGCCAGCAGTCCCCAGGGTGGGGAGTCACCCCTCCACTTT.

This clone has a single count. This chain joins TRBV30 and TRBJ2-2; 9 bases fit TRBD2. Germline CDR1 GTSNPN, CDR2 SVGIG (reference sequence). The CDR3 totals 14 residues. V lost 0 bases and J lost 5; bases outside the gene matches: 1. The CDR3 DNA is TGTGCCTGGAGTGTCCTAGCGGGGACCGGGGAGCTGTTTTTT. This translates into CAWSVLAGTGELFF.

This chain joins TRBV5-1 and TRBJ2-7, with D perhaps matching TRBD2 (6 bases). Germline V gene data show CDR1 as SGHRS and CDR2 as YFSETQ. Trimming left V 2 bases short and J 3 bases short, with 18 bases between. This CDR3 contains 16 residues. The CDR3, as DNA: TGCGCCAGCAGCTTCAGTGTCGGGGGAGCAGTCTACGAGCAGTACTTC. Encoded protein: CASSFSVGGAVYEQYF. Based on the CDR3 plus reference TRBV5-1 and TRBJ2-7, the full variable domain is KAGVTQTPRYLIKTRGQQVTLSCSPISGHRSVSWYQQTPGQGLQFLFEYFSETQRNKGNFPGRFSGRQFSNSRSEMNVSTLELGDSALYLCASSFSVGGAVYEQYFGPGTRLTVT.

The rearrangement uses TRBV7-9 and TRBJ2-1; D might be TRBD1 (5 bases). The CDR3 sequence is 13 residues long. The V gene lost 5 bases and the J gene lost 4 bases, with 9 bases spanning the gap. Per germline, CDR1 SEHNR and CDR2 FQNEAQ (reference sequence). CDR3: CASSTTEYNEQFF. CDR3 DNA sequence: TGTGCCAGCAGCACGACAGAGTACAATGAGCAGTTCTTC. The full variable domain, rest sourced from reference TRBV7-9 and TRBJ2-1, is DTGVSQNPRHKITKRGQNVTFRCDPISEHNRLYWYRQTLGQGPEFLTYFQNEAQLEKSRLLSDRFSAERPKGSFSTLEIQRTEQGDSAMYLCASSTTEYNEQFFGPGTRLTVL.

The chain uses TRBV2 and TRBJ1-5, with unresolved D. V was cut by 7 bases and J by 1 base, with 8 bases left in between. Germline V gene sequence: CDR1 SNHLY, CDR2 FYNNEI. The length of the CDR3 is 13 residues. CDR3 nucleotide sequence: TGTGCCAGCAAAAAGGAAAGCAATCAGCCCCAGCATTTT. Protein product: CASKKESNQPQHF.

This clone showed up just a few times. The V and J genes are TRBV7-9 and TRBJ2-4; tentatively, D is TRBD2 (5 bases). The ends were cut back, 0 bases at V and 0 bases at J, with 15 bases in the middle. CDR3 length equals 18 residues. CDR1 and CDR2 (germline): SEHNR, FQNEAQ (reference sequence). For the CDR3, the DNA is TGTGCCAGCAGCTTAGCTCATAGTCTTGGACTAGCCAAAAACATTCAGTACTTC. As protein: CASSLAHSLGLAKNIQYF.

The rearrangement uses TRBV6-5 and TRBJ2-1; 9 bases line up with TRBD1. This CDR3 has 14 amino acids. V shed 8 bases and J 5 bases; nucleotides not matched to a gene: 7. Germline CDR1 is MNHEY and CDR2 is SVGAGI. CDR3 DNA: TGTGCCAGCCACACCCGGACAGGGGACAATGAGCAGTTCTTC. It specifies CASHTRTGDNEQFF.

In its sample, this clone was seen once. This sequence joins TRBV30 and TRBJ1-1, with 7 bases fitting TRBD1. V dropped 0 bases and J dropped 5; count of bases not matched to a gene: 9. Germline-derived CDR1 and CDR2 are GTSNPN and SVGIG (reference sequence). CDR3 length: 15 amino acids. The CDR3 is CAWSVLRTGGTEAFF. In nucleotides, the CDR3 is TGTGCCTGGAGTGTACTGCGGACAGGAGGTACTGAAGCTTTCTTT.

This clone was picked up one time. The chain is built from TRBV20-1 and TRBJ2-2; no definite D call. The CDR3 length is 11 residues. The V end lost 5 bases, the J end lost 8 bases, and 9 bases lay between the germline ends. Germline V gene lookup returns CDR1 DFQATT and CDR2 SNEGSKA (reference sequence). The CDR3 loop is CSALKVGELFF. The CDR3 DNA is TGCAGTGCTCTGAAGGTGGGGGAGCTGTTTTTT.

In this sample, this clone turned up a few times. The V call is TRBV29-1, the J call TRBJ2-3; possible D gene TRBD1, 6 bases. CDR1 is SQVTM, CDR2 ANQGSEA, per germline. V was clipped by 4 bases and J by 0 bases, with 20 bases between them. The CDR3 is 17 amino acids. This CDR3 is CSVGPSWPGASTDTQYF. The CDR3 DNA is TGCAGCGTTGGTCCGTCGTGGCCAGGGGCGAGCACAGATACGCAGTATTTT.

The V and J genes are TRBV9 and TRBJ2-5, with D perhaps matching TRBD1 (5 bases). The CDR3 has 13 residues. From germline, CDR1 is SGDLS and CDR2 YYNGEE. V gave up 0 bases and J gave up 3 bases, with 6 bases separating them. The CDR3 DNA reads TGTGCCAGCAGCGTAGCGACAGAAGAGACCCAGTACTTC. Protein product: CASSVATEETQYF.

This clone was counted between two and nine times. Other DNA sequences in the same sample also yield this CDR3. Written as DNA, the CDR3 is TGTGCCAGCAGCGTAACCGGGAACACCGGGGAGCTGTTTTTT. It yields the protein CASSVTGNTGELFF. This sequence joins TRBV9 and TRBJ2-2, with D unresolved. V was shortened by 1 base and J by 1 base, with 5 bases between the two germline ends. The CDR3 spans 14 residues. Germline loops: CDR1 SGDLS, CDR2 YYNGEE.

V usage is TRBV29-1 and J usage is TRBJ2-5; D perhaps matches TRBD1 (6 bases). The DNA end is more similar to TRBJ2-7, so the J call may be wrong. CDR1 SQVTM and CDR2 ANQGSEA come from the germline V gene. The CDR3 loop spans 15 amino acids. CDR3 protein: CSVGLGQGISYEQYF. CDR3 bases: TGCAGCGTTGGCCTGGGGCAGGGGATCTCCTACGAGCAGTACTTC.

V and J are TRBV6-1 and TRBJ2-6; D is ambiguous. Per the germline V gene, CDR1 is MNHNS and CDR2 is SASEGT. This CDR3 has 13 amino acids. V lost 5 bases to trimming and J lost 0 bases, with 2 bases between them. In nucleotides, the CDR3 is TGTGCCAGCAGTTACTCTGGGGCCAACGTCCTGACTTTC. Translating it yields CASSYSGANVLTF.